The 24 T cell receptor beta chains listed next were all sequenced from one sample in a study of shared clonotypes between healthy human individuals. Naive CD8 populations comprised CD45RO-negative cells positively selected for CCR7, excluding terminally differentiated effector memory CD45RA+ cells. Using immunoSEQ multiplex PCR, the repertoire was profiled, and TCRdb retains in-frame clones only, with some absent. The table lists around 2.1 million clones, approximately 94% of them singletons. Sequenced input: naive CD8+ T cells from PBMCs. These receptors were taken from a man between 18 and 35 years old in good health. Some clones in this sample may be carry-over from other donors' samples.

This chain connects TRBV28 to TRBJ2-7; D not resolved. Trimming pared 3 bases from V and 0 bases from J, leaving 6 bases between. The V gene's germline CDR1 is MDHEN and CDR2 SYDVKM. The CDR3 sequence is 13 residues long. Here the CDR3 DNA reads TGTGCCAGCAGTTTCGTTGACTCCTACGAGCAGTACTTC. Protein: CASSFVDSYEQYF.

This chain joins TRBV9 and TRBJ2-1, with 7 bases matching TRBD2. The CDR3 sequence is 16 residues long. Germline CDR1 and CDR2: SGDLS and YYNGEE. The V gene end was trimmed by 4 bases and the J gene end by 2 bases; junction bases not matched to a gene: 9. In DNA form, the CDR3 reads TGTGCCAGCAGCCTCTCGGGAGCGGGACCCTACAATGAGCAGTTCTTC. Protein product: CASSLSGAGPYNEQFF.

CDR3: CASSVTGGGNGYTF. CDR3 nucleotides: TGTGCCAGCAGTGTAACAGGGGGGGGGAACGGCTACACCTTC. This rearrangement joins TRBV27 to TRBJ1-2, with 8 nucleotides matching TRBD1. In germline, CDR1 is MNHEY, CDR2 SMNVEV (reference sequence). Germline trimming cut 5 bases from V and 8 bases from J; bases unmatched to any gene: 10. The CDR3 covers 14 residues.

In this sample, this clone turned up a few times. This chain uses TRBV30 with TRBJ1-1; 7 bases map to TRBD1. This CDR3 is built from 13 residues. V lost 2 bases and J lost 1; bases outside the gene matches: 1. Germline lookup yields CDR1 GTSNPN and CDR2 SVGIG (reference sequence). In DNA, the CDR3 is TGTGCCTGGAGTAGGGGGCCGAACACTGAAGCTTTCTTT. Encoded protein: CAWSRGPNTEAFF.

The rearrangement joins TRBV27 to TRBJ2-1; TRBD2 aligns across 7 bases. With 5 bases clipped from V and 0 bases from J, the junction kept 4 bases outside the gene matches. Germline CDR1 reads MNHEY; CDR2 reads SMNVEV (reference sequence). This CDR3 has 15 residues. CDR3 sequence: CASSARDYSYNEQFF. Written as DNA, the CDR3 is TGTGCCAGCAGTGCCCGGGACTACTCCTACAATGAGCAGTTCTTC.

The chain uses TRBV4-1 and TRBJ2-5, with D possibly TRBD2 on 5 matching bases. CDR1 and CDR2 (germline): MGHRA, YSYEKL. Between the trimmed V and J ends, which lost 4 bases and 11 bases, there was a span of 26 bases. The CDR3 spans 16 residues. In DNA, the CDR3 is TGCGCCAGCAGCCTGTACCAACAGAGGGTTCCGAGGGAGCAGTACTTC. It is translated as CASSLYQQRVPREQYF.

V gene TRBV15 combines with J gene TRBJ1-2, with a tentative D call TRBD1 (5 bases). Trimming stripped 3 bases from V and 6 bases from J, with 14 bases between. The CDR3 length is 14 residues. CDR1 is LNHNV and CDR2 is YYDKDF in the germline V gene (reference sequence). The CDR3 sequence: CATSSPLGGNGYTF. In DNA, the CDR3 is TGTGCCACCAGCAGTCCCTTGGGGGGGAATGGCTACACCTTC.

The chain is built from TRBV29-1 and TRBJ2-2; D call uncertain. V was clipped by 6 bases and J by 4 bases, with 9 bases between them. This CDR3 has 12 amino acids. CDR1 is SQVTM, CDR2 ANQGSEA, per germline. CDR3 DNA sequence: TGCAGCGTGCTACATCTCACCGGGGAGCTGTTTTTT. It yields the protein CSVLHLTGELFF.

V gene TRBV7-9 combines with J gene TRBJ2-1, with a possible D match to TRBD2 (5 bases). Germline V gene lookup returns CDR1 SEHNR and CDR2 FQNEAQ (reference sequence). Trimming removed 4 bases at V and 4 bases at J, with 14 bases between. This CDR3 has 15 amino acids. DNA for the CDR3: TGTGCCAGCAGCTCCTCCAAGACTAAGTACAATGAGCAGTTCTTC. Protein product: CASSSSKTKYNEQFF.

With regard to this clone: Additional DNA sequences in this sample encode the identical CDR3. The V call is TRBV27, the J call TRBJ1-1; 8 bases match TRBD1. Looked up from germline, CDR1 is MNHEY and CDR2 is SMNVEV (reference sequence). The CDR3 runs 15 residues. The junction had 3 bases not matched to a gene; V was cut back by 2 bases and J by 1 base. This chain's CDR3 is CASSLVGTGNTEAFF. The CDR3 DNA sequence: TGTGCCAGCAGTTTAGTGGGGACAGGGAACACTGAAGCTTTCTTT.

The chain employs TRBV28 and TRBJ2-5, with D perhaps TRBD1 (5 bases). CDR3 length equals 15 residues. The germline V gene has CDR1 MDHEN and CDR2 SYDVKM. V gave up 4 bases and J gave up 1 base, with 13 bases separating them. Here the CDR3 DNA reads TGTGCCAGCAGTTCAAGGGGCCGCCTCCAAGAGACCCAGTACTTC. It codes for CASSSRGRLQETQYF.

This sequence joins TRBV27 and TRBJ1-5, with D perhaps matching TRBD1 (5 bases). V shed 5 bases and J shed 3 bases, with 20 bases lying between them. Per the germline V gene, CDR1 is MNHEY and CDR2 is SMNVEV (reference sequence). This CDR3 has 17 amino acids. CDR3 nucleotides: TGTGCCAGCAGTGGCGGGGGTTTGGTAGGCTCCAATCAGCCCCAGCATTTT. As protein: CASSGGGLVGSNQPQHF.

The chain uses TRBV13 and TRBJ1-1; TRBD1 is a possible D gene (6 bases). The CDR3 has 14 residues. In germline, CDR1 is PRHDT, CDR2 FYEKMQ (reference sequence). Between the trimmed V and J ends, which lost 2 bases and 0 bases, there was a span of 7 bases. For the CDR3, the DNA is TGTGCCAGCAGCTTACAGGGGCTGAACACTGAAGCTTTCTTT. This sequence encodes CASSLQGLNTEAFF.

The rearrangement uses TRBV5-4 and TRBJ2-1, with TRBD2 identical over 9 bases. The CDR3 is 16 amino acids. CDR1 and CDR2 (germline): SGHNT, YYREEE (reference sequence). V shed 3 bases, J shed 2 bases, and the junction held 6 bases outside the gene matches. The CDR3 region is CASSSQLAGPYNEQFF. The CDR3 DNA sequence: TGTGCCAGCAGCTCCCAACTAGCGGGTCCCTACAATGAGCAGTTCTTC.

The genes are TRBV5-6 and TRBJ2-7, with D maybe TRBD2 (6 bases). Deletions cut 4 bases from V and 2 bases from J, with 13 bases between. CDR1 and CDR2 from the germline V gene are SGHDT and YYEEEE. There are 14 residues in the CDR3. CDR3 sequence reads: CASSASGAPYEQYF. The CDR3 DNA is TGTGCCAGCAGCGCGTCGGGAGCTCCCTACGAGCAGTACTTC. Variable domain in full (rest from reference TRBV5-6 and TRBJ2-7): DAGVTQSPTHLIKTRGQQVTLRCSPKSGHDTVSWYQQALGQGPQFIFQYYEEEERQRGNFPDRFSGHQFPNYSSELNVNALLLGDSALYLCASSASGAPYEQYFGPGTRLTVT.

This chain joins TRBV11-2 and TRBJ1-5; D gene unclear. The CDR3 has 14 residues. V was pared by 2 bases and J by 4 bases, with 9 bases between. CDR1 and CDR2 (germline): SGHAT, FQNNGV. The CDR3 coding sequence is TGTGCCAGCAGCTTAAACCTCCGGAATCAGCCCCAGCATTTT. Residues: CASSLNLRNQPQHF.

A word on this clone: Additional DNA sequences in this sample encode the identical CDR3. CDR3 DNA: TGTGCCAGCAGTACCACAGCCTACAATGAGCAGTTCTTC. Translation: CASSTTAYNEQFF. This chain links TRBV27 with TRBJ2-1; D gene ambiguous. CDR1 MNHEY and CDR2 SMNVEV come from the germline V gene (reference sequence). This CDR3 spans 13 amino acids. Trimming left V 5 bases short and J 2 bases short, with 7 bases between.

The chain recombines TRBV7-9 with TRBJ2-7; 8 positions agree with TRBD2. The CDR3 loop spans 17 amino acids. Germline V gene data show CDR1 as SEHNR and CDR2 as FQNEAQ (reference sequence). V dropped 2 bases and J dropped 4; count of bases not matched to a gene: 13. CDR3 sequence reads: CASSLNVAGKSSYEQYF. The CDR3 bases are TGTGCCAGCAGCTTAAACGTAGCGGGAAAAAGTTCTTACGAGCAGTACTTC.

The chain is built from TRBV7-9 and TRBJ2-7, with TRBD1 matching over 8 bases. V gave up 5 bases and J gave up 1 base; unmatched junction bases: 4. Germline assignment: CDR1 SEHNR and CDR2 FQNEAQ (reference sequence). This CDR3 comprises 14 residues. CDR3 DNA: TGTGCCAGCAGCGTCCGGGACAGGTCCTACGAGCAGTACTTC. This sequence encodes CASSVRDRSYEQYF. Using reference TRBV7-9 and TRBJ2-7 for the parts outside the CDR3, the full variable domain is DTGVSQNPRHKITKRGQNVTFRCDPISEHNRLYWYRQTLGQGPEFLTYFQNEAQLEKSRLLSDRFSAERPKGSFSTLEIQRTEQGDSAMYLCASSVRDRSYEQYFGPGTRLTVT.

This CDR3 reads CASSQDASGRRSYEQYF. The CDR3 region has the DNA TGCGCCAGCAGCCAAGATGCGAGCGGGAGGCGCTCCTACGAGCAGTACTTC. The gene calls are TRBV4-3 and TRBJ2-7; 9 positions match TRBD2. This CDR3 has 17 amino acids. V gave up 0 bases and J gave up 0 bases; unmatched junction bases: 6. The germline CDR1 and CDR2 sequences are LGHNA and YSLEER.

This chain joins TRBV4-1 and TRBJ2-1; D call uncertain. Trimming took off 0 bases at V and 8 bases at J, with 14 bases between the two ends. The germline gives CDR1 MGHRA, CDR2 YSYEKL. This CDR3 has 15 residues. Here the CDR3 DNA reads TGCGCCAGCAGCCAAGAGTCTTCCAGCTTCCATGAGCAGTTCTTC. Protein product: CASSQESSSFHEQFF.

The rearrangement links TRBV29-1 to TRBJ1-1; 11 nucleotides align to TRBD1. This CDR3 is 14 amino acids long. Germline CDR1 is SQVTM and CDR2 is ANQGSEA. V was clipped by 6 bases and J by 4 bases; unmatched bases: 7. As DNA, the CDR3 is TGCAGCGTGGGGACAGGGGGTTTTCGCACTGAAGCTTTCTTT. It yields the protein CSVGTGGFRTEAFF.

The J gene is TRBJ1-4, the V gene TRBV7-9; 9 nucleotides line up with TRBD1. The germline V gene has CDR1 SEHNR and CDR2 FQNEAQ (reference sequence). With 7 bases clipped from V and 5 bases from J, the junction kept 8 bases outside the gene matches. CDR3 length: 15 residues. The CDR3 spells CASTYFGTGNEKLFF. The CDR3 DNA sequence: TGTGCCAGCACCTACTTTGGGACAGGGAATGAAAAACTGTTTTTT.

The J gene is TRBJ2-7, the V gene TRBV28; 10 positions agree with TRBD2. Germline CDR1 is MDHEN and CDR2 is SYDVKM. CDR3 size: 21 residues. V was pared by 5 bases and J by 2 bases, with 24 bases of the junction left unmatched. CDR3 residues: CASSTVTWTSGVYGRPYEQYF. The CDR3 coding sequence is TGTGCCAGCAGTACCGTTACCTGGACTAGCGGAGTCTATGGGAGGCCCTACGAGCAGTACTTC.